One and the same sample provided the 30 T cell receptor beta chains below, sequenced in a study of blood T cell repertoires in COVID-19. Sequencing used immunoSEQ multiplex PCR; TCRdb keeps in-frame clones, though not all of them. This sample has under 250,000 clones, with over 75% found just once. The sequenced sample was PBMCs or T cells enriched from blood (not recorded which). These receptors were obtained from a woman aged 25 to 45 who had been exposed to COVID-19.

The rearrangement joins TRBV18 to TRBJ2-7, with D possibly TRBD2 on 6 matching bases. The CDR3 contains 18 residues. Trimming shortened V by 0 bases and J by 3 bases, and 21 bases separated the two germline ends. CDR1 is KGHSH and CDR2 is LQKENI in the germline V gene. CDR3 coding DNA: TGTGCCAGCTCACCACCGACTGGTAGGGGACTCCTAGACTACGAGCAGTACTTC. It specifies CASSPPTGRGLLDYEQYF. The full variable domain, its missing parts supplied by reference TRBV18 and TRBJ2-7, is NAGVMQNPRHLVRRRGQEARLRCSPMKGHSHVYWYRQLPEEGLKFMVYLQKENIIDESGMPKERFSAEFPKEGPSILRIQQVVRGDSAAYFCASSPPTGRGLLDYEQYFGPGTRLTVT.

The chain joins TRBV19 to TRBJ1-1; D ambiguous. With 6 bases removed from V and 4 bases from J, the gap between germline ends came to 27 bases. Germline CDR1 reads LNHDA; CDR2 reads SQIVND (reference sequence). The CDR3 contains 18 residues. CDR3 coding DNA: TGTGCCAGTAGAGAGGAGGGATCCCGGTGGACTCATAGCACTGAAGCTTTCTTT. Protein product: CASREEGSRWTHSTEAFF. The variable domain in full, with the rest retrieved from reference TRBV19 and TRBJ1-1, is DGGITQSPKYLFRKEGQNVTLSCEQNLNHDAMYWYRQDPGQGLRLIYYSQIVNDFQKGDIAEGYSVSREKKESFPLTVTSAQKNPTAFYLCASREEGSRWTHSTEAFFGQGTRLTVV.

The chain carries TRBV12-3 or TRBV12-4 and TRBJ1-5, with D unresolved. V lost 0 bases, J lost 5 bases, and 5 bases lay in between. This CDR3 has 13 residues. The CDR3 sequence: CASSLASDQPQHF. As DNA, the CDR3 is TGTGCCAGCAGTTTAGCTAGTGATCAGCCCCAGCATTTT.

V gene TRBV18 combines with J gene TRBJ1-1; a weak D match, TRBD1 (6 bases). The V end lost 0 bases, the J end lost 11 bases, and 13 bases lay between the germline ends. This CDR3 has 13 amino acids. Germline V gives CDR1 KGHSH, CDR2 LQKENI. CDR3 coding DNA: TGTGCCAGCTCACCACCCCTGAGGGGGTATGCTTTCTTT. This gives the protein CASSPPLRGYAFF.

The chain combines TRBV19 with TRBJ2-1; D is possibly TRBD2 (5 bases). Trimming took 1 base from V and 7 from J, leaving 11 bases between them. The germline V gene has CDR1 LNHDA and CDR2 SQIVND (reference sequence). This CDR3 contains 14 residues. In DNA, the CDR3 is TGTGCCAGTAGTATAGTCGGGGTCGGAAATGAGCAGTTCTTC. It yields the protein CASSIVGVGNEQFF.

The V call is TRBV7-9, the J call TRBJ2-7, with 7 nucleotides matching TRBD1. This CDR3 is built from 13 residues. With V trimmed by 4 bases and J by 5 bases, 5 bases remained unmatched. Germline V gene data show CDR1 as SEHNR and CDR2 as FQNEAQ (reference sequence). CDR3 amino acids: CASSSNRGHEQYF. CDR3 bases: TGTGCCAGCAGCTCAAACAGGGGACACGAGCAGTACTTC.

This clone has just one count. This chain links TRBV30 with TRBJ1-3; no clear D. Germline CDR1 GTSNPN, CDR2 SVGIG (reference sequence). With 4 bases removed from V and 0 bases from J, the gap between germline ends came to 10 bases. The CDR3 extends over 14 amino acids. This chain's CDR3 is CAWNSVTSGNTIYF. As DNA, the CDR3 is TGTGCCTGGAATTCAGTCACCTCTGGAAACACCATATATTTT. Complete variable domain (other parts from reference TRBV30 and TRBJ1-3): SQTIHQWPATLVQPVGSPLSLECTVEGTSNPNLYWYRQAAGRGLQLLFYSVGIGQISSEVPQNLSASRPQDRQFILSSKKLLLSDSGFYLCAWNSVTSGNTIYFGEGSWLTVV.

V usage is TRBV30 and J usage is TRBJ1-1; the D is unclear. Germline-derived CDR1 and CDR2 are GTSNPN and SVGIG (reference sequence). The CDR3 extends over 13 amino acids. Trimming took 4 bases from V and 5 from J, leaving 14 bases between them. CDR3 in amino acids: CAWTVSGRTEAFF. CDR3 coding DNA: TGTGCCTGGACCGTATCCGGGAGGACTGAAGCTTTCTTT. The full variable domain, with the rest looked up from reference TRBV30 and TRBJ1-1, is SQTIHQWPATLVQPVGSPLSLECTVEGTSNPNLYWYRQAAGRGLQLLFYSVGIGQISSEVPQNLSASRPQDRQFILSSKKLLLSDSGFYLCAWTVSGRTEAFFGQGTRLTVV.

This clone was seen just once. The CDR3 DNA sequence: TGCAGCGCTGTTCCGGGAGCGAACACTGAAGCTTTCTTT. This sequence encodes CSAVPGANTEAFF. The chain uses TRBV29-1 and TRBJ1-1, with D hard to call. V was shortened by 7 bases and J by 1 base, with 13 bases between the two germline ends. This CDR3 contains 13 residues. Germline CDR1 SQVTM, CDR2 ANQGSEA.

This clone has just one count. The chain combines TRBV19 with TRBJ2-7, with D perhaps TRBD2 (6 bases). Per germline, CDR1 LNHDA and CDR2 SQIVND (reference sequence). The CDR3 is made up of 14 amino acids. Trimming removed 3 bases at V and 2 bases at J, with 11 bases between. CDR3 nucleotide sequence: TGTGCCAGTAGTATCGTAGCGGAGGCCTACGAGCAGTACTTC. This codes for CASSIVAEAYEQYF.

The count of this clone is one. This chain connects TRBV7-2 to TRBJ2-2; TRBD2 is a possible D gene (6 bases). CDR1 and CDR2 (germline): SGHTA, FQGNSA. Trimming removed 5 bases at V and 2 bases at J, with 15 bases between. CDR3 size: 16 residues. The CDR3 DNA follows: TGTGCCAGCAGCCCGGGGGACTTTTATAACACCGGGGAGCTGTTTTTT. It specifies CASSPGDFYNTGELFF.

The chain carries TRBV5-1 and TRBJ1-2; a weak D match, TRBD1 (5 bases). Germline lookup yields CDR1 SGHRS and CDR2 YFSETQ. The germline V and J ends were trimmed by 4 bases and 5 bases, with 15 bases remaining between them. The CDR3 loop spans 14 amino acids. The CDR3, as DNA: TGCGCCAGCAGCAAATCGACAGCGATTTATGGCTACACCTTC. Protein: CASSKSTAIYGYTF.

The V gene is TRBV4-1, the J gene TRBJ2-5; 9 bases agree with TRBD1. CDR3 size: 14 residues. Trimming removed 4 bases from V and 4 bases from J; junction bases left unmatched: 4. Germline CDR1 reads MGHRA; CDR2 reads YSYEKL. The CDR3 is CASSRDRAGETQYF. Written as DNA, the CDR3 is TGCGCCAGCAGCCGGGACAGGGCTGGAGAGACCCAGTACTTC.

The genes are TRBV12-3 or TRBV12-4 and TRBJ2-7, with D perhaps TRBD1 (5 bases). Trimming left V 3 bases short and J 6 bases short, with 12 bases between. This CDR3 is 13 amino acids long. The CDR3 reads CASSFQQGFEQYF. In DNA, the CDR3 is TGTGCCAGCAGTTTCCAGCAGGGTTTCGAGCAGTACTTC.

A word on this clone: Distinct nucleotide sequences in the sample also encode this CDR3. This chain links TRBV30 with TRBJ2-1; 8 nucleotides match TRBD1. The V segment lost 2 bases and the J segment 4 bases; nucleotides outside the gene matches: 7. The germline gives CDR1 GTSNPN, CDR2 SVGIG (reference sequence). This CDR3 is 15 amino acids long. The CDR3 nucleotides are TGTGCCTGGAGTCGGGGACAGGTCGTTTACAATGAGCAGTTCTTC. It encodes CAWSRGQVVYNEQFF.

The count of this clone is one. The V call is TRBV4-1, the J call TRBJ2-1; TRBD2 agrees at 9 bases. V shed 5 bases and J 9 bases; nucleotides not matched to a gene: 5. This CDR3 spans 13 amino acids. The germline V gene encodes CDR1 MGHRA and CDR2 YSYEKL. CDR3 sequence: CASSDVAGVEQFF. The CDR3 DNA reads TGCGCCAGCAGCGACGTAGCGGGAGTTGAGCAGTTCTTC.

V usage is TRBV19 and J usage is TRBJ2-7; the D is unclear. Trimming took off 6 bases at V and 0 bases at J, with 12 bases between the two ends. The CDR3 loop spans 14 amino acids. Germline CDR1 LNHDA, CDR2 SQIVND (reference sequence). CDR3 bases: TGTGCCAGTAGCCTTCTATTTACCTCCTACGAGCAGTACTTC. Amino acid sequence: CASSLLFTSYEQYF.

This clone was picked up one time. This chain links TRBV28 with TRBJ1-2, with a weak D call TRBD1 (5 bases). Germline CDR1 reads MDHEN; CDR2 reads SYDVKM. The CDR3 has 15 amino acids. Trimming removed 1 base from V and 3 bases from J, with 12 bases in between. CDR3 DNA: TGTGCCAGCAGTTTATTAGGCGGAGGGGACTATGGCTACACCTTC. Translated: CASSLLGGGDYGYTF.

V and J are TRBV5-4 and TRBJ2-4, with TRBD2 as a possible D gene (7 bases). Trimming took off 4 bases at V and 3 bases at J, with 17 bases between the two ends. The germline V gene encodes CDR1 SGHNT and CDR2 YYREEE (reference sequence). The CDR3 length is 16 residues. CDR3 nucleotides: TGTGCCAGCAGCCGCAAGGGGGAGGGGGTCAAAAACATTCAGTACTTC. Protein sequence: CASSRKGEGVKNIQYF.

The chain carries TRBV5-6 and TRBJ1-2; 8 bases are a match to TRBD1. Looked up from germline, CDR1 is SGHDT and CDR2 is YYEEEE. The CDR3 is 13 amino acids. With V trimmed by 4 bases and J by 6 bases, 5 bases remained unmatched. CDR3 sequence reads: CASSPHRGNGYTF. CDR3 DNA: TGTGCCAGCAGCCCGCACAGGGGGAATGGCTACACCTTC.

The gene calls are TRBV7-9 and TRBJ1-1; D remains unclear. Germline loops: CDR1 SEHNR, CDR2 FQNEAQ (reference sequence). CDR3 length: 17 amino acids. V was cut by 2 bases and J by 1 base, with 17 bases left in between. The CDR3 here is CASSLPPGEAENTEAFF. The CDR3 region has the DNA TGTGCCAGCAGCTTACCCCCCGGGGAGGCAGAGAACACTGAAGCTTTCTTT.

The V call is TRBV5-1, the J call TRBJ2-7; 10 bases fit TRBD2. Germline values: CDR1 SGHRS, CDR2 YFSETQ. CDR3 size: 15 residues. Germline trimming cut 3 bases from V and 4 bases from J; bases unmatched to any gene: 7. Here the CDR3 DNA reads TGCGCCAGCAGCTCCCTAGCGGGAGTGAGTTACGAGCAGTACTTC. Translated: CASSSLAGVSYEQYF.

The gene calls are TRBV29-1 and TRBJ1-1; 8 nucleotides line up with TRBD1. The V and J ends lost 7 bases and 3 bases, in that order; junction bases with no gene match: 7. Germline V lookup: CDR1 SQVTM, CDR2 ANQGSEA. The CDR3 covers 13 residues. The CDR3 loop reads CSARRGRDTEAFF. The CDR3 region has the DNA TGCAGCGCCCGCAGGGGGCGCGACACTGAAGCTTTCTTT.

The chain employs TRBV30 and TRBJ2-7; D remains unclear. The CDR3 extends over 12 amino acids. The V and J ends lost 0 bases and 3 bases respectively, with 6 bases between them. Germline values: CDR1 GTSNPN, CDR2 SVGIG (reference sequence). Written as DNA, the CDR3 is TGTGCCTGGAGTGTACTCAACTACGAGCAGTACTTC. Protein: CAWSVLNYEQYF.

This rearrangement joins TRBV28 to TRBJ2-7; D not resolved. CDR3 length: 13 residues. CDR1 is MDHEN and CDR2 is SYDVKM in the germline V gene. Trimming pared 6 bases from V and 5 bases from J, leaving 14 bases between. CDR3 nucleotide sequence: TGTGCCAGCAGCCTCCCCCTCGGTAACGAGCAGTACTTC. It is translated as CASSLPLGNEQYF.

This clone showed up just a few times. J is TRBJ2-7 and V is TRBV18; 7 bases fit TRBD1. Germline lookup yields CDR1 KGHSH and CDR2 LQKENI. After removal of 4 bases from V and 3 bases from J, the junction contained 6 bases not matched to a gene. The CDR3 loop spans 14 amino acids. CDR3: CASSLGQADYEQYF. The DNA for the CDR3 is TGTGCCAGCTCACTCGGACAGGCAGACTACGAGCAGTACTTC.

V usage is TRBV18 and J usage is TRBJ2-1; D may be TRBD2 (6 bases). V was trimmed by 8 bases and J by 5 bases, leaving 25 bases between them. In germline, CDR1 is KGHSH, CDR2 LQKENI. The CDR3 has 17 amino acids. The CDR3 DNA reads as TGTGCCAGCACCCCTCGGCGGGGCGGCAGGACCAACAATGAGCAGTTCTTC. Its protein is CASTPRRGGRTNNEQFF.

V gene TRBV27 combines with J gene TRBJ1-5; 11 bases line up with TRBD1. The CDR3 contains 16 residues. The trim removed 8 bases at V and 0 bases at J, leaving 6 bases unmatched. Germline V gives CDR1 MNHEY, CDR2 SMNVEV (reference sequence). This CDR3 reads CASGDRGAFSNQPQHF. CDR3 in DNA: TGTGCCAGCGGGGACAGGGGGGCGTTTAGCAATCAGCCCCAGCATTTT.

CDR3 sequence: CASSIVPLGTNRGTQYF. The CDR3 DNA reads as TGTGCCAGTAGTATCGTTCCCTTGGGTACTAACAGGGGAACGCAGTATTTT. The chain combines TRBV19 with TRBJ2-3; TRBD1 aligns across 7 bases. This CDR3 comprises 17 residues. V lost 3 bases to trimming and J lost 9 bases; unmatched junction nucleotides: 18. Looked up from germline, CDR1 is LNHDA and CDR2 is SQIVND (reference sequence).

This rearrangement joins TRBV3-1 (or the pseudogene TRBV3-2) to TRBJ2-7; 9 bases fit TRBD2. Germline loops: CDR1 LGHDT, CDR2 YNNKEL (reference sequence). V lost 0 bases and J lost 3; bases outside the gene matches: 6. The CDR3 length is 16 residues. The DNA of the CDR3 is TGTGCCAGCAGCCAAGATCTTGGTAGCGGGAGCTACGAGCAGTACTTC. Protein product: CASSQDLGSGSYEQYF.